This TCR beta chain comes out of a study of response to subunit inactivated influenza vaccine. Of note for this clonotype: Its antigen remains unknown.

V was cut by 6 bases and J by 4 bases, with 22 bases left in between. The CDR3 is made up of 17 amino acids. The germline gives CDR1 MNHEY, CDR2 SVGEGT. Study findings and constraints: Few new T cells, the authors suggested, are recruited by each seasonal influenza vaccination.

MiXCR, run by TCRdb on the RT-PCR reads, gives a single entry per CDR3 protein. Here the sample spans around 580,000 distinct CDR3 sequences, 12% to 15% being singletons. Material: PBMCs from blood, obtained 12 days after vaccination. The origin of this receptor is a man aged 45 to 65 who received an inactivated influenza vaccine. J is TRBJ2-1 and V is TRBV6-2 or TRBV6-3; D not resolved. The CDR3 region has the DNA TGTGCCAGCAGCGACCAGCGCCCCAAGACCCCGTACAATGAGCAGTTCTTC. Translating gives CASSDQRPKTPYNEQFF.